A single T cell receptor beta chain is shown here with its context. The target antigen is unknown. This PCR relied on a set of 60 Vbeta primers and 13 Jbeta primers. Repertoires were generated with immunoSEQ multiplex PCR, while TCRdb's copy carries only in-frame clones and drops some. The repertoire consists of some 120,000 clones, with under 12% occurring once and the leading ten covering approximately 4.5%. Whereas donors were nominally healthy upon sampling, unrecorded immune exposures were probable. The data were obtained in a study of cytomegalovirus exposure and HLA in healthy donors. Study details: Earlier, about 180 million T cells were analyzed, and about 100 million unique TCR beta sequences were found among them.

Overall study results and limits: In a later analysis, the majority of CMV-associated beta chains seemingly showed HLA restriction. Reported findings show TCR beta sequences accurately forecast HLA-A and HLA-B alleles in most subjects.

Trimming took off 9 bases at V and 0 bases at J, with 8 bases between the two ends. The germline gives CDR1 SNHLY, CDR2 FYNNEI. This CDR3 has 12 residues. The sequenced sample consisted of PBMCs. The genes are TRBV2 and TRBJ1-1; no definite D call. The sequence was obtained from a woman aged 18-29 years in good health and CMV-seropositive. This CDR3 reads CASYKLNTEAFF. The DNA for the CDR3 is TGTGCCAGTTACAAGTTGAACACTGAAGCTTTCTTT.